The clone carrying this T cell receptor beta chain was detected ten times or more. Its antigen is not known. Possible read error: a much larger clone is one base away. Making TCR beta cDNA involved 400 to 600 ng total RNA and a constant-region primer. Libraries for TCR beta were built through three nested multiplex PCR rounds, which together made up a slightly modified ARM-PCR procedure. Rounds one and two of PCR, each of roughly 10 cycles, were primed with TRBV1-TRBV30 forward primers and a C-beta reverse primer. TCRdb re-derived calls from the multiplex PCR reads in MiXCR, one entry per CDR3 protein. The data show more than 100,000 distinct CDR3 sequences, about 59% seen once. The CDR3 is 14 amino acids. In germline, CDR1 is SGHAT, CDR2 FQNNGV. Each 20-30 mg portion of unsorted bulk tissue served as the source for co-extraction of RNA and DNA. Each of the tumor samples contained in excess of 90% viable tumor cells.

The data belong to a study of tumor-infiltrating lymphocytes in primary liver carcinoma. General study points: Tumor-blood pairs (like tumor-adjacent pairs) overlapped less than tumor region pairs did. Tumor samples exhibited a significantly greater top-250-clone fraction than blood samples (p = 0.039).

Sequences were obtained from liver tumor tissue from sampling region 1. As for subset: tumor region T1, superior pole. This clonotype originated in a woman aged 60 to 75 with primary liver carcinoma and hepatitis B virus infection. The gene calls are TRBV11-2 and TRBJ2-2; possibly TRBD1 or TRBD2 for D (5 bases each). This chain's CDR3 is CAGSSGPTGGELFF. The CDR3 DNA sequence: TGTGCCGGCAGCTCGGGACCTACAGGCGGGGAGCTGTTTTTT.